Sequencing of this TCR beta chain was carried out in a study of neurological immune-mediated disorders. At least ten counts were recorded for this clonotype. No antigen is known for it. Study-level points and caveats: Multiple sclerosis, the disease with the least TCR clonal expansion, fell below healthy controls, whereas HTLV-1-associated myelopathy showed the most.

Regarding time point: longitudinal time-point 1 (baseline). The study used blood bank volunteers in Maryland, USA, as healthy controls. 2 million unsorted PBMCs were stored in RNAlater at -80 °C before RNA extraction. With 10-nucleotide random UMIs included, cDNA was synthesized by 5'RACE. TCRdb called the 5' RACE reads again in MiXCR, with one record for every CDR3 protein. The sample records under 90,000 distinct CDR3 sequences, roughly a tenth being singletons. Losses at the gene ends were 3 bases for V and 6 bases for J; bases not matched to a gene: 6. Germline CDR1 is SQVTM and CDR2 is ANQGSEA. This CDR3 has 13 residues.

The sequence came from a man aged 30-40 years in good health. Sequenced sample: PBMCs. The V call is TRBV29-1, the J call TRBJ2-7; 9 bases are shared with TRBD1. CDR3 in amino acids: CSVDGPTGGEQYF. The DNA of the CDR3 is TGCAGCGTTGACGGTCCGACAGGGGGCGAGCAGTACTTC.